The present T cell receptor (beta chain) was sequenced within a study of blood T cell repertoires in COVID-19. Original methodology: Reference gene primers were amplified, and this amplification served to estimate nucleated cell counts. Sequenced by immunoSEQ multiplex PCR; TCRdb stores in-frame clones only, minus some. The D gene and trimming were derived from the DNA, and the V and J assignments and clone size from that table. The table lists about 62,000 clones, 86% of them singletons, with 1.3% in the top ten. V was cut by 5 bases and J by 4 bases, with 13 bases left in between. The CDR3 is 14 residues long. CDR1 is MGHRA and CDR2 is YSYEKL in the germline V gene.

This clonotype originated in a woman of 80 years or more with acute or convalescent COVID-19. This rearrangement joins TRBV4-1 to TRBJ2-3; a weak D match, TRBD2 (6 bases). Material: peripheral blood. Here the CDR3 DNA reads TGCGCCAGCAGCAACCGGGAGAAGGCAGATACGCAGTATTTT. Its translation is CASSNREKADTQYF.